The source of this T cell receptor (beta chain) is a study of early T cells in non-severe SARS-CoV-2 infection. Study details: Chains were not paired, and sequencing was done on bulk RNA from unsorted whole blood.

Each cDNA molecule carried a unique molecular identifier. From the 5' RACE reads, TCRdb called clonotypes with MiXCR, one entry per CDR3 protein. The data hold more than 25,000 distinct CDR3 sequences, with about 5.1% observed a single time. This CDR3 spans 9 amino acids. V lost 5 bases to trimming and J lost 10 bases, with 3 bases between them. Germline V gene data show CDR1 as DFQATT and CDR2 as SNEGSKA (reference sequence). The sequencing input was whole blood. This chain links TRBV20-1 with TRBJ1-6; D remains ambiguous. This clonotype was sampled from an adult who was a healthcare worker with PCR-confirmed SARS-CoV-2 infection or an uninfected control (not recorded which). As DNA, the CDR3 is TGCAGTGCTGGCTCACCCCTCCACTTT. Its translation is CSAGSPLHF.